This TCR beta chain was found in a study of cytomegalovirus exposure and HLA in healthy donors. Overall study context: A preliminary data release comprised tens of millions of unique TCRs obtained from HLA-typed donors.

The CDR3 has 16 residues. CDR1 is SNHLY, CDR2 FYNNEI, per germline. V was trimmed by 7 bases and J by 7 bases, leaving 23 bases between them. The study ran its PCR with 60 Vbeta and 13 Jbeta primers. Only in-frame clones appear in the TCRdb table, and some are missing; sequencing was by immunoSEQ multiplex PCR. The table lists about 110,000 clones, about 76% of them singletons. Points from the study as a whole: When a later analysis compared HLA-associated TCR beta chains with equally common others, the HLA-associated chains turned out to be more clonally expanded and to have lower generation probabilities.

As regards this clone: Its antigen is unknown.

This chain links TRBV2 with TRBJ2-1; D is possibly TRBD2 (7 bases). Sequenced material: PBMCs. This clonotype was sampled from a woman under 40 in good health and CMV-seronegative. CDR3 coding DNA: TGTGCCAGCATATCTGGACTAGACTATACAGGGAATGAGCAGTTCTTC. This gives the protein CASISGLDYTGNEQFF. The full variable domain, with the rest looked up from reference TRBV2 and TRBJ2-1, is EPEVTQTPSHQVTQMGQEVILRCVPISNHLYFYWYRQILGQKVEFLVSFYNNEISEKSEIFDDQFSVERPDGSNFTLKIRSTKLEDSAMYFCASISGLDYTGNEQFFGPGTRLTVL.